These 29 T cell receptor beta chains were sequenced from one sample in a study of a mutant IDH1 vaccine in newly diagnosed glioma. Only in-frame clones appear in the TCRdb table, and some are missing; sequencing was by immunoSEQ multiplex PCR. The sample lists about 31,000 clones, about 78% occurring once. Antigen specificity for these receptors is unknown. Time point indicated: week 11, during vaccination. Vaccination used 300 ug of mutant IDH1 20-mer peptide per dose, with topical imiquimod. Sample: PBMCs, taken from a glioma patient whose treatment included an IDH1 peptide vaccine. Every receptor here comes from a young man with glioma.

This rearrangement joins TRBV14 to TRBJ2-1; 7 positions agree with TRBD2. The length of the CDR3 is 15 residues. V was clipped by 2 bases and J by 10 bases; unmatched bases: 11. Germline values: CDR1 SGHDN, CDR2 FVKESK. CDR3 bases: TGTGCCAGCAGCCAATACCGGGTCCTGCGGGAGGAGCAGTTCTTC. It specifies CASSQYRVLREEQFF.

This clone was seen only a few times. The chain combines TRBV7-2 with TRBJ2-1; D is undetermined. Germline lookup yields CDR1 SGHTA and CDR2 FQGNSA. The CDR3 spans 12 residues. V was pared by 3 bases and J by 4 bases, with 4 bases between. Here the CDR3 DNA reads TGTGCCAGCAGCTTTAGTTACAATGAGCAGTTCTTC. Its protein is CASSFSYNEQFF.

The V and J genes are TRBV5-4 and TRBJ1-1; D is ambiguous. The CDR3 is made up of 14 amino acids. CDR1 is SGHNT and CDR2 is YYREEE in the germline V gene (reference sequence). V lost 4 bases and J 1 base, leaving 11 bases between the germline ends. CDR3 coding DNA: TGTGCCAGCAGCCGGGAACTGGGGAACACTGAAGCTTTCTTT. Its protein is CASSRELGNTEAFF. Drawing the rest from reference TRBV5-4 and TRBJ1-1, the complete variable domain is ETGVTQSPTHLIKTRGQQVTLRCSSQSGHNTVSWYQQALGQGPQFIFQYYREEENGRGNFPPRFSGLQFPNYSSELNVNALELDDSALYLCASSRELGNTEAFFGQGTRLTVV.

The genes are TRBV7-9 and TRBJ2-7; 8 nucleotides agree with TRBD1. In germline, CDR1 is SEHNR, CDR2 FQNEAQ (reference sequence). The CDR3 length is 14 residues. V lost 5 bases to trimming and J lost 2 bases; unmatched junction nucleotides: 5. The CDR3 loop is CASSAAGGAYEQYF. DNA for the CDR3: TGTGCCAGCAGCGCCGCAGGGGGCGCCTACGAGCAGTACTTC.

The V call is TRBV5-1, the J call TRBJ2-5, with 12 bases matching TRBD2. V gave up 6 bases and J gave up 4 bases; unmatched junction bases: 7. This CDR3 has 15 residues. Germline-derived CDR1 and CDR2 are SGHRS and YFSETQ. This CDR3 reads CASNLAGGPGETQYF. The CDR3 nucleotides are TGCGCCAGCAACCTAGCGGGGGGGCCGGGAGAGACCCAGTACTTC.

This chain joins TRBV2 and TRBJ2-5; TRBD1 matches at 8 bases. The CDR3 consists of 14 residues. J lost 4 bases, V lost 8 bases, and 9 bases had no gene match. Germline V gene lookup returns CDR1 SNHLY and CDR2 FYNNEI. The CDR3 DNA reads as TGTGCCAGCCAAATTCCGGACAGGGTAGAGACCCAGTACTTC. Residues: CASQIPDRVETQYF. The variable domain in full, with the rest retrieved from reference TRBV2 and TRBJ2-5, is EPEVTQTPSHQVTQMGQEVILRCVPISNHLYFYWYRQILGQKVEFLVSFYNNEISEKSEIFDDQFSVERPDGSNFTLKIRSTKLEDSAMYFCASQIPDRVETQYFGPGTRLLVL.

The V call is TRBV10-2, the J call TRBJ2-3, with TRBD2 matching over 15 bases. Germline V gives CDR1 WSHSY, CDR2 SAAADI. V dropped 6 bases and J dropped 0; count of bases not matched to a gene: 7. The CDR3 sequence is 18 residues long. The CDR3 coding sequence is TGCGCCAGCAGCCCGGGACTAGCGGGAGGAGTTAGCACAGATACGCAGTATTTT. This sequence encodes CASSPGLAGGVSTDTQYF.

This chain uses TRBV13 with TRBJ2-7, with D perhaps TRBD1 or TRBD2 (5 bases each). V was clipped by 0 bases and J by 1 base, with 19 bases between them. Germline V gene data show CDR1 as PRHDT and CDR2 as FYEKMQ (reference sequence). The CDR3 runs 18 residues. The CDR3 here is CASSLGVSGTRASYEQYF. The CDR3 region has the DNA TGTGCCAGCAGCTTAGGGGTATCCGGGACGCGGGCATCCTACGAGCAGTACTTC.

The chain carries TRBV4-3 and TRBJ1-5, with D tentatively TRBD1 (6 bases). Trimming took 4 bases from V and 1 from J, leaving 8 bases between them. The CDR3 runs to 14 residues. Germline V gene data show CDR1 as LGHNA and CDR2 as YSLEER. The CDR3 region is CASSRGQSNQPQHF. CDR3 nucleotides: TGCGCCAGCAGCCGAGGACAGAGCAATCAGCCCCAGCATTTT.

Only one count was recorded for this clone. The chain couples TRBV7-8 to TRBJ1-1, with D unresolved. Germline CDR1 is SGHVS and CDR2 is FQNEAQ. Trimming removed 4 bases from V and 1 base from J, with 13 bases in between. This CDR3 contains 15 residues. CDR3 in amino acids: CASSSSGTRNTEAFF. The CDR3 DNA follows: TGTGCCAGCAGCTCAAGCGGAACAAGGAACACTGAAGCTTTCTTT.

J is TRBJ2-7 and V is TRBV30, with 10 bases aligning to TRBD2. V trimming: 1 base; J trimming: 7 bases; junction bases outside the gene matches: 7. The CDR3 has 14 amino acids. The germline gives CDR1 GTSNPN, CDR2 SVGIG (reference sequence). CDR3 sequence: CAWSASGGVGEQYF. Written as DNA, the CDR3 is TGTGCCTGGAGTGCAAGCGGGGGGGTGGGTGAGCAGTACTTC.

DNA of the CDR3: TGTGCCAGCAGCTTAGTGGACAGCCCCCAAGAGACCCAGTACTTC. As protein: CASSLVDSPQETQYF. The rearrangement uses TRBV7-8 and TRBJ2-5; possibly TRBD1 for D (6 bases). Trimming left V 1 base short and J 1 base short, with 10 bases between. This CDR3 is built from 15 residues. Germline V lookup: CDR1 SGHVS, CDR2 FQNEAQ.

In this sample, this clone turned up a few times. The sample contains more than one DNA sequence encoding this CDR3. The genes are TRBV6-5 and TRBJ1-5; TRBD1 is a possible D gene (5 bases). The V and J ends lost 0 bases and 1 base respectively, with 7 bases between them. CDR1 and CDR2 from the germline V gene are MNHEY and SVGAGI. This CDR3 spans 15 amino acids. The CDR3 loop is CASSYSRQSNQPQHF. The DNA of the CDR3 is TGTGCCAGCAGTTACTCGAGACAGAGCAATCAGCCCCAGCATTTT.

V is TRBV9 and J is TRBJ2-2, with TRBD1 identical over 8 bases. The CDR3 consists of 17 residues. Germline V CDR1 and CDR2: SGDLS, YYNGEE. V was pared by 3 bases and J by 6 bases, with 13 bases of the junction left unmatched. Here the CDR3 DNA reads TGTGCCAGCAGCGCCGAGCTCCGGACAGGGATCGCCGGGGAGCTGTTTTTT. As protein: CASSAELRTGIAGELFF.

The V and J genes are TRBV4-1 and TRBJ2-6, with D uncertain. Germline V gives CDR1 MGHRA, CDR2 YSYEKL. This CDR3 spans 17 amino acids. V was pared by 5 bases and J by 0 bases, with 14 bases between. The CDR3 coding sequence is TGCGCCAGCAGCTTGCTACCCGTGCTCTCTGGGGCCAACGTCCTGACTTTC. It yields the protein CASSLLPVLSGANVLTF.

This clone was found once. The chain links TRBV30 to TRBJ2-6; 8 nucleotides align to TRBD1. V lost 3 bases and J lost 0; bases outside the gene matches: 7. This CDR3 spans 17 amino acids. Germline assignment: CDR1 GTSNPN and CDR2 SVGIG (reference sequence). The CDR3 sequence: CAWSRDRSSSGANVLTF. CDR3 sequence (DNA): TGTGCCTGGAGCCGGGACAGGTCGAGCTCTGGGGCCAACGTCCTGACTTTC.

This sequence joins TRBV4-1 and TRBJ1-2; a weak D match, TRBD1 (5 bases). The germline V gene has CDR1 MGHRA and CDR2 YSYEKL. This CDR3 comprises 13 residues. Trimming left V 1 base short and J 8 bases short, with 11 bases between. This CDR3 reads CASSQGEGSGYTF. CDR3 DNA: TGCGCCAGCAGCCAAGGGGAGGGGTCGGGCTACACCTTC.

The CDR3 DNA reads TGTGCCTGGATGGAGGAGGGATTCTCCTACGAGCAGTACTTC. The encoded protein is CAWMEEGFSYEQYF. The V call is TRBV30, the J call TRBJ2-7; D is possibly TRBD2 (6 bases). The CDR3 is 14 residues long. Germline CDR1 reads GTSNPN; CDR2 reads SVGIG (reference sequence). V lost 4 bases, J lost 0 bases, and 13 bases lay in between.

This chain uses TRBV10-3 with TRBJ1-2, with 7 bases aligning to TRBD1. After removal of 4 bases from V and 4 bases from J, the junction contained 6 bases not matched to a gene. The CDR3 contains 14 residues. The germline V gene has CDR1 ENHRY and CDR2 SYGVKD. In nucleotides, the CDR3 is TGTGCCATCAGTGTCCGGGACAGCGCCTATGGCTACACCTTC. It encodes CAISVRDSAYGYTF.

This clone was seen a single time. This sequence joins TRBV6-5 and TRBJ2-5, with 8 bases lining up with TRBD2. The CDR3 totals 16 residues. Germline CDR1 MNHEY, CDR2 SVGAGI. The V and J ends lost 0 bases and 2 bases, in that order; junction bases with no gene match: 5. The CDR3 coding sequence is TGTGCCAGCAGTTACTCGACGGGGGGGGGACAAGAGACCCAGTACTTC. This sequence encodes CASSYSTGGGQETQYF.

Here the CDR3 DNA reads TGTGCCAGCAGCGTAGTGGATCTGTCGGGGAGCGAGCAGTACTTC. Encoded protein: CASSVVDLSGSEQYF. The rearrangement uses TRBV9 and TRBJ2-7; possibly TRBD2 for D (5 bases). The germline V gene encodes CDR1 SGDLS and CDR2 YYNGEE. Between the trimmed V and J ends, which lost 0 bases and 6 bases, there was a span of 16 bases. CDR3 length equals 15 residues.

V is TRBV19 and J is TRBJ1-1; 11 bases line up with TRBD1. Germline V gene data show CDR1 as LNHDA and CDR2 as SQIVND (reference sequence). The CDR3 length is 17 residues. V lost 5 bases, J lost 0 bases, and 8 bases stayed unmatched. The CDR3 region is CASSVPGQGVLNTEAFF. The CDR3 DNA reads as TGTGCCAGTAGTGTTCCGGGACAGGGGGTCTTGAACACTGAAGCTTTCTTT. Looking up the rest from reference TRBV19 and TRBJ1-1 gives the full variable domain: DGGITQSPKYLFRKEGQNVTLSCEQNLNHDAMYWYRQDPGQGLRLIYYSQIVNDFQKGDIAEGYSVSREKKESFPLTVTSAQKNPTAFYLCASSVPGQGVLNTEAFFGQGTRLTVV.

In nucleotides, the CDR3 is TGTGCCAGCAGCCGAAAGGGAGGGGGCGGCGAGCAGTACTTC. It yields the protein CASSRKGGGGEQYF. This chain links TRBV7-9 with TRBJ2-7; D might be TRBD1 or TRBD2, each matching 7 bases. The CDR3 is 14 residues long. V lost 5 bases, J lost 6 bases, and 17 bases lay in between. Per germline, CDR1 SEHNR and CDR2 FQNEAQ (reference sequence).

This sequence joins TRBV2 and TRBJ2-7; possible D gene TRBD1, 6 bases. The CDR3 loop spans 14 amino acids. Per the germline V gene, CDR1 is SNHLY and CDR2 is FYNNEI. Trimming left V 11 bases short and J 5 bases short, with 22 bases between. For the CDR3, the DNA is TGTGCCTCCCGAGGGGGAACAGGGATGAACGAGCAGTACTTC. Translating it yields CASRGGTGMNEQYF.

The rearrangement uses TRBV27 and TRBJ1-1; 7 nucleotides match TRBD1. The germline CDR1 and CDR2 sequences are MNHEY and SMNVEV (reference sequence). The CDR3 totals 15 residues. Trimming cost V 4 bases and J 4 bases; bases outside gene matches: 9. CDR3 in amino acids: CASSSSGGVGTEAFF. CDR3 sequence (DNA): TGTGCCAGCAGTTCCTCAGGGGGGGTGGGCACTGAAGCTTTCTTT.

The chain recombines TRBV5-5 with TRBJ1-6; TRBD1 agrees at 7 bases. The CDR3 is made up of 15 amino acids. CDR1 is SGHKS, CDR2 YYEKEE, per germline (reference sequence). V lost 4 bases, J lost 7 bases, and 8 bases stayed unmatched. The CDR3 here is CASSTQGIPNSPLHF. For the CDR3, the DNA is TGTGCCAGCAGCACACAGGGGATCCCCAATTCACCCCTCCACTTT. The variable domain in full, with the rest retrieved from reference TRBV5-5 and TRBJ1-6, is DAGVTQSPTHLIKTRGQQVTLRCSPISGHKSVSWYQQVLGQGPQFIFQYYEKEERGRGNFPDRFSARQFPNYSSELNVNALLLGDSALYLCASSTQGIPNSPLHFGNGTRLTVT.

J is TRBJ2-7 and V is TRBV21-1; the table gives TRBD2 as D, unverified against the DNA. TRBV21-1 is a documented pseudogene. The CDR3 runs 15 residues. The CDR3 loop is CASSEAGGGEEEQYF. CDR3 DNA sequence: TGTGCCAGCAGCGAAGCAGGGGGAGGGGAAGAAGAGCAGTACTTC.

In its sample, this clone was seen a few times. The CDR3 nucleotides read TGCAGCGTAGGGACAGTTTCCTACAATGAGCAGTTCTTC. Translation: CSVGTVSYNEQFF. V usage is TRBV29-1 and J usage is TRBJ2-1, with 7 nucleotides matching TRBD1. This CDR3 region has 13 residues. Germline V gene sequence: CDR1 SQVTM, CDR2 ANQGSEA. V shed 6 bases, J shed 1 base, and the junction held 3 bases outside the gene matches.

V and J are TRBV2 and TRBJ1-2; D remains ambiguous. This CDR3 comprises 12 residues. V lost 2 bases to trimming and J lost 4 bases, with 5 bases between them. Germline V gene data show CDR1 as SNHLY and CDR2 as FYNNEI. DNA for the CDR3: TGTGCCAGCAGTGAATATGGCTATGGCTACACCTTC. Amino acid sequence: CASSEYGYGYTF.